This TCR beta chain was obtained from a study of cytomegalovirus exposure and HLA in healthy donors. Study in general: A previous analysis identified 117 million unique TCR beta sequences derived from about 180 million T cells. About 85 million unique TCR sequences came from HLA-typed donors in an early release.

Details on this clone: Its target is unknown.

Amplification used 60 Vbeta primers and 13 Jbeta primers. Data came from immunoSEQ multiplex PCR; TCRdb stores just in-frame clones and leaves some out. The data hold about 120,000 clones, with around 82% observed a single time. General observations from the study: It was reported that the classifier diagnosed cytomegalovirus status with high specificity and sensitivity in both the original and validation cohorts. Several of the most significant clusters were apparently associated with common viral pathogens in a later analysis.

The sequence was obtained from a female donor in good health and CMV-seronegative. Sequenced material: PBMCs.

CDR3 in amino acids: CASSSGLAGGRGFF. DNA for the CDR3: TGTGCCAGCAGCTCAGGACTAGCGGGAGGGCGGGGTTTCTTC. This sequence joins TRBV28 and TRBJ2-1, with 15 bases identical to TRBD2. Germline CDR1 reads MDHEN; CDR2 reads SYDVKM. J gave up 16 bases and V 6 bases, and 10 bases lay outside the gene matches. The CDR3 has 14 amino acids. Drawing the rest from reference TRBV28 and TRBJ2-1, the complete variable domain is DVKVTQSSRYLVKRTGEKVFLECVQDMDHENMFWYRQDPGLGLRLIYFSYDVKMKEKGDIPEGYSVSREKKERFSLILESASTNQTSMYLCASSSGLAGGRGFFGPGTRLTVL.